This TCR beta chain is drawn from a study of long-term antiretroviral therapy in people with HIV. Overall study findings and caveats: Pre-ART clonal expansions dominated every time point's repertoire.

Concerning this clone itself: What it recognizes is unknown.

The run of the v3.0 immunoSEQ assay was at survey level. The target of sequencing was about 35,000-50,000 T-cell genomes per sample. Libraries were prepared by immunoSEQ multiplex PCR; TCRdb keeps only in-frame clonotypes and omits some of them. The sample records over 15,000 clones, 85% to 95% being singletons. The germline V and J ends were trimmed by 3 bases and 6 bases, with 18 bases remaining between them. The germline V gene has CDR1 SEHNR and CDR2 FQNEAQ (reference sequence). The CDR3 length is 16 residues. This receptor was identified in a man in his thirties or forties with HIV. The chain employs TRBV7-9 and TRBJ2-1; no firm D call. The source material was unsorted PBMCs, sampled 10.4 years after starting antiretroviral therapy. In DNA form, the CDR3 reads TGTGCCAGCAGCTTTGATTTTTTAGGGAAGGGCAATGAGCAGTTCTTC. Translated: CASSFDFLGKGNEQFF.